In its sample, the clone carrying this T cell receptor beta chain was seen a few times. This sample was taken from a study of blood T cell repertoires in COVID-19. At the level of the study: Whether acute or convalescent, the COVID-19 samples came from the United States, Italy and Spain. The cDNA or gDNA used as material had been derived from T cells, B-cell-depleted T cells, or PBMCs.

This table comes from immunoSEQ multiplex PCR, and its TCRdb copy is limited to in-frame clones, with some not included. The sample has hundreds of thousands of clones, 89% seen once. Seattle enrolled patients during active infection and tracked them longitudinally. Germline CDR1 ENHRY, CDR2 SYGVKD. The CDR3 has 14 amino acids. V was trimmed by 9 bases and J by 3 bases, leaving 15 bases between them. The clonotype was recovered from a man aged 18 to 30 with COVID-19, enrolled during active disease. The chain links TRBV10-3 to TRBJ1-3; TRBD1 is a possible D gene (5 bases). Input material: peripheral blood. Here the CDR3 reads CAIGQGGSGNTIYF. CDR3 in DNA: TGTGCCATTGGGCAGGGCGGTAGTGGAAACACCATATATTTT.